This T cell receptor (beta chain) was recorded in a study of control samples from healthy donors and cancer patients. Germline lookup yields CDR1 MGHDK and CDR2 SYGVNS. The CDR3 totals 15 residues. The V gene lost 5 bases and the J gene lost 0 bases, with 14 bases spanning the gap. Sequencing was performed with immunoSEQ multiplex PCR; in TCRdb, only in-frame clones are kept and a portion is missing. The sample contains 140,000 or so clones, approximately 92% of which appear only once. The clonotype was recovered from a man younger than 45 in good health. Sequenced material: blood. V usage is TRBV25-1 and J usage is TRBJ2-7; D might be TRBD1 or TRBD2, each matching 5 bases. This CDR3 is CASSHSGPLSYEQYF. In DNA, the CDR3 is TGTGCCAGCAGTCATTCGGGGCCCCTCTCCTACGAGCAGTACTTC.